These 16 T cell receptor beta chains were sequenced from one sample in a study of coeliac disease. Clones were sequenced by immunoSEQ multiplex PCR, and TCRdb holds only the in-frame ones, with some missing. The sample yields under 2,000 clones, approximately 70% seen once. The sequenced material came from lymphocytes from the gut lamina propria. The receptors stem from a human donor without celiac disease.

This chain joins TRBV5-1 and TRBJ2-3, with TRBD2 matching 15 bases. J gave up 1 base and V 0 bases, and 3 bases lay outside the gene matches. This CDR3 is 18 amino acids long. Looked up from germline, CDR1 is SGHRS and CDR2 is YFSETQ. In DNA, the CDR3 is TGCGCCAGCAGCTTGGGGACTAGCGGGAGGGCCGGCACAGATACGCAGTATTTT. This gives the protein CASSLGTSGRAGTDTQYF.

The chain is built from TRBV5-5 and TRBJ2-3; 9 nucleotides match TRBD1. After removal of 3 bases from V and 2 bases from J, the junction contained 4 bases not matched to a gene. This CDR3 comprises 15 residues. Germline V gene sequence: CDR1 SGHKS, CDR2 YYEKEE (reference sequence). Here the CDR3 DNA reads TGTGCCAGCAGCTACCGGGACAGGGACACAGATACGCAGTATTTT. Encoded protein: CASSYRDRDTDTQYF.

The chain couples TRBV11-2 to TRBJ1-2; the D is unclear. V shed 7 bases and J shed 2 bases, with 11 bases lying between them. Germline V CDR1 and CDR2: SGHAT, FQNNGV. This CDR3 region has 13 residues. CDR3: CASNPGLNYGYTF. CDR3 sequence (DNA): TGTGCCAGCAATCCCGGGTTAAACTATGGCTACACCTTC. Variable domain in full (rest from reference TRBV11-2 and TRBJ1-2): EAGVAQSPRYKIIEKRQSVAFWCNPISGHATLYWYQQILGQGPKLLIQFQNNGVVDDSQLPKDRFSAERLKGVDSTLKIQPAKLEDSAVYLCASNPGLNYGYTFGSGTRLTVV.

This clone was found a few times. V is TRBV29-1 and J is TRBJ2-1; TRBD2 agrees at 10 bases. The germline CDR1 and CDR2 sequences are SQVTM and ANQGSEA. The V and J ends lost 6 bases and 2 bases, in that order; junction bases with no gene match: 4. CDR3 length: 14 residues. The CDR3 DNA reads TGCAGCGTAGCTAGCGGGAGCGCCTACAATGAGCAGTTCTTC. Translating gives CSVASGSAYNEQFF.

In its sample, this clone was seen a few times. This chain uses TRBV27 with TRBJ1-4; the D gene is possibly TRBD1 (6 bases). V was clipped by 2 bases and J by 5 bases, with 15 bases between them. The CDR3 length is 16 residues. CDR1 MNHEY and CDR2 SMNVEV come from the germline V gene (reference sequence). CDR3 amino acids: CASSLRVDRRNEKLFF. In nucleotides, the CDR3 is TGTGCCAGCAGTTTACGGGTGGACAGAAGAAATGAAAAACTGTTTTTT.

The CDR3 sequence: CAWSADTRTYEQYF. The CDR3 coding sequence is TGTGCCTGGAGTGCGGACACCCGGACGTACGAGCAGTACTTC. The chain is built from TRBV30 and TRBJ2-7; D is possibly TRBD1 (5 bases). Germline CDR1 is GTSNPN and CDR2 is SVGIG (reference sequence). The V gene lost 1 base and the J gene lost 4 bases, with 14 bases spanning the gap. The CDR3 consists of 14 residues.

This chain links TRBV7-9 with TRBJ1-1; D is possibly TRBD1 (6 bases). Trimming pared 8 bases from V and 7 bases from J, leaving 23 bases between. The CDR3 length is 15 residues. Germline values: CDR1 SEHNR, CDR2 FQNEAQ (reference sequence). The CDR3 DNA reads as TGTGCCAGCGGATTATCGGGTGCGGGGGCCGGTGAAGCTTTCTTT. Translated: CASGLSGAGAGEAFF.

The chain joins TRBV4-1 to TRBJ2-5; 7 bases are shared with TRBD2. This CDR3 has 16 amino acids. The germline CDR1 and CDR2 sequences are MGHRA and YSYEKL. Trimming at V came to 0 bases and at J to 4 bases, leaving 8 bases not matched to a gene. The CDR3 sequence: CASSQEGSGIRETQYF. The CDR3 nucleotides are TGCGCCAGCAGCCAAGAAGGGAGCGGGATAAGAGAGACCCAGTACTTC.

This clone came up once. The gene calls are TRBV28 and TRBJ2-2; a possible D gene is TRBD1 (6 bases). The ends were cut back, 4 bases at V and 9 bases at J, with 24 bases in the middle. Germline assignment: CDR1 MDHEN and CDR2 SYDVKM. The CDR3 covers 17 residues. CDR3 in DNA: TGTGCCAGCAGTTCCCAGCAACAACCGGGACACAACAGGGAGCTGTTTTTT. It yields the protein CASSSQQQPGHNRELFF.

The rearrangement joins TRBV10-2 to TRBJ2-1; 11 nucleotides match TRBD2. Losses at the gene ends were 2 bases for V and 11 bases for J; bases not matched to a gene: 5. The CDR3 spans 14 residues. Per the germline V gene, CDR1 is WSHSY and CDR2 is SAAADI. In nucleotides, the CDR3 is TGCGCCAGCAGTGAGCAGACTAGCGGGAACCAGCAGTTCTTC. This codes for CASSEQTSGNQQFF.

This chain connects TRBV7-2 to TRBJ2-3, with D possibly TRBD2 on 6 matching bases. This CDR3 spans 17 amino acids. In germline, CDR1 is SGHTA, CDR2 FQGNSA. Trimming pared 1 base from V and 0 bases from J, leaving 14 bases between. The CDR3 region is CASSLVGGRASTDTQYF. The CDR3 bases are TGTGCCAGCAGCTTAGTCGGGGGAAGAGCTAGCACAGATACGCAGTATTTT.

The table lists this clone with a count of one. This chain connects TRBV7-2 to TRBJ1-1; D unresolved. Germline V gene lookup returns CDR1 SGHTA and CDR2 FQGNSA. V dropped 3 bases and J dropped 4 bases, with 15 bases sitting between them. This CDR3 spans 15 amino acids. CDR3: CASSFSGGLSTEAFF. CDR3 sequence (DNA): TGTGCCAGCAGCTTCTCCGGCGGACTTAGCACTGAAGCTTTCTTT.

V and J are TRBV30 and TRBJ1-1; 7 positions agree with TRBD1. Germline V gene data show CDR1 as GTSNPN and CDR2 as SVGIG (reference sequence). This CDR3 region has 14 residues. Trimming at V came to 3 bases and at J to 4 bases, leaving 8 bases not matched to a gene. CDR3 DNA: TGTGCCTGGAGAGGGACAGCGTTGGCCACTGAAGCTTTCTTT. It yields the protein CAWRGTALATEAFF. Together with reference TRBV30 and TRBJ1-1, the CDR3 gives the full variable domain: SQTIHQWPATLVQPVGSPLSLECTVEGTSNPNLYWYRQAAGRGLQLLFYSVGIGQISSEVPQNLSASRPQDRQFILSSKKLLLSDSGFYLCAWRGTALATEAFFGQGTRLTVV.

V is TRBV30 and J is TRBJ2-1; 11 positions agree with TRBD2. Trimming took 5 bases from V and 2 from J; bases not matched to a gene: 2. Germline CDR1 GTSNPN, CDR2 SVGIG (reference sequence). This CDR3 has 14 residues. The CDR3 region has the DNA TGTGCCTGGGCGGGACTAGCGGCCTACAATGAGCAGTTCTTC. This encodes CAWAGLAAYNEQFF.

The chain couples TRBV5-4 to TRBJ2-2; 9 bases align to TRBD2. This CDR3 contains 15 residues. Germline lookup yields CDR1 SGHNT and CDR2 YYREEE (reference sequence). The V and J ends lost 2 bases and 4 bases, in that order; junction bases with no gene match: 3. The CDR3 loop reads CASSFGREGTGELFF. CDR3 bases: TGTGCCAGCAGCTTCGGGCGGGAGGGCACCGGGGAGCTGTTTTTT.

For this clone: An end of the junction does not agree with germline; a read error may underlie this. The same CDR3 is also encoded by other DNA sequences in this sample. This chain connects TRBV11-2 to TRBJ1-2, with D perhaps TRBD1 (5 bases). This CDR3 comprises 12 residues. Per germline, CDR1 SGHAT and CDR2 FQNNGV. The CDR3 loop is CASSLDSYGYTF. CDR3 in DNA: TGTGCTAGCAGCTTAGACAGCTATGGCTACACCTTC.